A selection of T cell receptor beta chains follows, all from one sample in a study of patients and donors after allogeneic stem cell transplantation. TCRdb re-derived calls from the RT-PCR reads in MiXCR, one entry per CDR3 protein. The sample includes some 92,000 distinct CDR3 sequences, roughly 50% of them seen just once. The sequenced material came from blood, either unsorted or a sorted T cell fraction (not recorded which). These receptors were obtained from a human donor who was either an allogeneic HSCT recipient or a stem cell or donor lymphocyte infusion donor (not recorded which). It is not recorded whose cells these are; they may come from a transplant donor. The CDR3 runs from the conserved cysteine through the conserved F or W. Fields, in order: D gene, CDR3 length, J gene, V gene, clone size, CDR3 protein, CDR3 DNA. The D gene is left open where the match is weak. Clone sizes are given selectively: once, few, many, or a class where the clone is expanded.

>NA|14|TRBJ1-6|TRBV5-1|NA
CASSLEPNNSPLRF
TGCGCCAGCAGCTTGGAGCCTAATAATTCACCCCTCCGCTTT
>NA|13|TRBJ1-1|TRBV29-1|NA
CSVVAGKNTEAFF
TGCAGCGTTGTGGCAGGGAAGAACACTGAAGCTTTCTTT
>TRBD1|15|TRBJ1-2|TRBV7-8|NA
CASSSNPTGPYGYTF
TGTGCCAGCAGCTCAAACCCGACAGGGCCCTATGGCTACACCTTC
>NA|15|TRBJ2-1|TRBV7-9|NA
CASSSQYKGRNEQFF
TGTGCCAGCAGCTCGCAATACAAGGGGCGCAATGAGCAGTTCTTC
>TRBD1|15|TRBJ1-2|TRBV20-1|NA
CSARIPGQGNYGYTF
TGCAGTGCTAGGATTCCGGGACAGGGAAACTATGGCTACACCTTC
>NA|12|TRBJ1-6|TRBV25-1|NA
CASSPDNSPLHF
TGTGCCAGCAGCCCCGATAATTCACCCCTCCACTTT
>TRBD2|17|TRBJ2-1|TRBV13|NA
CASSSRGLEPHLYEQFF
TGTGCCAGCAGCTCCCGGGGACTAGAACCCCATTTATATGAGCAGTTCTTC
>NA|13|TRBJ1-1|TRBV12-3/TRBV12-4|NA
CASSFQMNTEAFF
TGTGCCAGCAGTTTCCAGATGAACACTGAAGCTTTCTTT
>NA|15|TRBJ2-1|TRBV4-3|NA
CASSQDLATYNEQFF
TGCGCCAGCAGCCAAGATTTGGCAACCTACAATGAGCAGTTCTTC
>NA|14|TRBJ1-6|TRBV12-3/TRBV12-4|many
CASSLVQFGSPLHF
TGTGCCAGCAGTTTAGTACAGTTCGGTTCACCCCTCCACTTT
>NA|13|TRBJ1-1|TRBV5-6|NA
CASSFGRTPEAFF
TGTGCCAGCAGCTTTGGACGGACCCCTGAAGCTTTCTTT
>NA|16|TRBJ1-2|TRBV15|NA
CATSRDLGRDVRGYTF
TGTGCCACCAGCAGAGATTTGGGCAGGGACGTTAGAGGCTACACCTTC
>TRBD2|17|TRBJ2-1|TRBV15|NA
CATSSWGGSSSYNEQFF
TGTGCCACCAGCAGTTGGGGCGGGAGCTCTTCCTACAATGAGCAGTTCTTC
>NA|14|TRBJ2-2|TRBV6-4|NA
CASSVDWNTGELFF
TGTGCCAGCAGTGTAGACTGGAACACCGGGGAGCTGTTTTTT
>TRBD1|15|TRBJ1-1|TRBV6-5|NA
CASTTVTGADTEAFF
TGTGCCAGCACAACAGTTACAGGGGCGGACACTGAAGCTTTCTTT
>NA|15|TRBJ1-1|TRBV6-2/TRBV6-3|few
CASGDLIEWNTEAFF
TGTGCCAGCGGGGATTTAATAGAGTGGAACACTGAAGCTTTCTTT
>NA|16|TRBJ1-1|TRBV28|few
CASSPIRTQKNTEAFF
TGTGCCAGCAGTCCAATCCGGACCCAAAAGAACACTGAAGCTTTCTTT
>TRBD2|16|TRBJ2-1|TRBV7-3|NA
CASSLIVASGYNEQFF
TGTGCCAGCAGCTTAATCGTAGCTAGCGGTTACAATGAGCAGTTCTTC
>TRBD1|13|TRBJ2-3|TRBV24-1|NA
CATSDWTGDTQYF
TGTGCCACCAGTGATTGGACAGGGGATACGCAGTATTTT
>NA|13|TRBJ1-2|TRBV12-3/TRBV12-4|NA
CASSYGRAYGYTF
TGTGCCAGCAGTTACGGCAGGGCCTATGGCTACACCTTC
>NA|16|TRBJ1-6|TRBV6-5|few
CASSYSIAGSASPLHF
TGTGCCAGCAGTTACTCGATTGCCGGGAGCGCTTCACCCCTCCACTTT
>TRBD2|16|TRBJ2-2|TRBV7-2|NA
CASSLEASGYHGELFF
TGTGCCAGCAGCTTAGAGGCTAGCGGGTATCACGGGGAGCTGTTTTTT
>NA|14|TRBJ1-6|TRBV3-1|few
CASSQGVRVSPLHF
TGTGCCAGCAGCCAAGGGGTCAGGGTCTCACCCCTCCACTTT
>NA|15|TRBJ2-7|TRBV27|NA
CASSFFTDRPDEQYF
TGTGCCAGCAGTTTCTTTACCGACAGGCCGGACGAGCAGTACTTC
>NA|12|TRBJ2-1|TRBV20-1|once
CSARRDYNEQFF
TGCAGTGCTAGAAGGGACTACAATGAGCAGTTCTTC
>TRBD1|13|TRBJ1-2|TRBV29-1|NA
CSVRGQPNYGYTF
TGCAGCGTGCGGGGACAGCCTAACTATGGCTACACCTTC
>NA|10|TRBJ1-3|TRBV3-1|NA
CARRGITIYF
TGTGCCAGAAGGGGTATCACCATATATTTT
>TRBD2|15|TRBJ2-1|TRBV25-1|NA
CASSELASGSGEQFF
TGTGCCAGCAGTGAACTGGCTAGCGGGAGCGGTGAGCAGTTCTTC
>NA|14|TRBJ1-1|TRBV12-3/TRBV12-4|NA
CASSSSQGGTEAFF
TGTGCCAGCAGTTCGAGTCAAGGTGGCACTGAAGCTTTCTTT
>TRBD2|16|TRBJ2-3|TRBV28|once
CASSFRLAGTTDTQYF
TGTGCCAGCAGTTTCCGACTAGCGGGGACCACAGATACGCAGTATTTT
>TRBD1|14|TRBJ2-7|TRBV25-1|NA
CASSQTGISHEQYF
TGTGCCAGCAGTCAGACAGGGATCTCCCACGAGCAGTACTTC
>NA|15|TRBJ2-4|TRBV20-1|NA
CSARETRGAKNIQYF
TGCAGTGCTAGAGAAACTAGAGGAGCCAAAAACATTCAGTACTTC